This is a list of T cell receptor beta chains from one sample in a study of blood T cell repertoires in COVID-19. Measured with immunoSEQ multiplex PCR; TCRdb has only the in-frame clones, and not every one. In the table there are a few hundred thousand clones, around 90% of which are singletons. The sample taken for sequencing was peripheral blood. All receptors derive from a man aged 18 to 29 with active or convalescent COVID-19. CDR3s include the opening cysteine and the closing phenylalanine or tryptophan. The order of the fields is clone size, D gene, V gene, J gene, CDR3 protein, CDR3 DNA. A D gene is named only where the DNA matches it firmly. Clone size appears in some rows only: once, few, many, or a class for an expanded clone.

>.|.|TRBV10-2|TRBJ2-2
CASLAPNTGELFF
TGCGCCAGCCTGGCTCCTAACACCGGGGAGCTGTTTTTT
>many|TRBD1|TRBV5-4|TRBJ1-2
CASSRGTTGGLIFYAGYTF
TGTGCCAGCAGCCGAGGAACGACAGGGGGACTAATCTTCTATGCGGGCTACACCTTC
>.|.|TRBV7-2|TRBJ1-5
CAVGGYRNQPQHF
TGTGCCGTCGGGGGGTATCGCAATCAGCCCCAGCATTTT
>.|TRBD2|TRBV7-8|TRBJ2-5
CASSLFSGGARETQYF
TGTGCCAGCAGCTTATTTAGCGGGGGGGCTAGAGAGACCCAGTACTTC
>.|TRBD1|TRBV5-4|TRBJ1-3
CASSKDRVGNTIYF
TGTGCCAGCAGCAAGGACAGGGTCGGAAACACCATATATTTT
>.|.|TRBV3-1/TRBV3-2|TRBJ1-2
CASSLDGHLINYGYTF
TGTGCCAGCAGCCTTGACGGACACCTTATAAACTATGGCTACACCTTC
>.|.|TRBV21-1|TRBJ2-3
CANRPGTSGGESTDTQYF
TGTGCCAACCGACCCGGGACTAGCGGGGGAGAGAGCACAGATACGCAGTATTTT
>.|.|TRBV5-1|TRBJ2-7
CASSLEGYEQYF
TGCGCCAGCAGTTTGGAGGGGTATGAGCAGTACTTC
>.|.|TRBV11-3|TRBJ2-3
CASSSRTRGYPLGDTQYF
TGTGCCAGCAGCTCAAGGACAAGGGGCTATCCTCTGGGGGATACGCAGTATTTT
>.|TRBD2|TRBV27|TRBJ2-5
CASSSLLAGGPGDQETQYF
TGTGCCAGCAGTTCCCTGCTAGCGGGGGGGCCTGGGGACCAAGAGACCCAGTACTTC
>.|TRBD1|TRBV6-5|TRBJ1-6
CASSSGTGDNSPLHF
TGTGCCAGCAGTTCTGGGACAGGGGATAATTCACCCCTCCACTTT
>.|TRBD1|TRBV13|TRBJ2-5
CASSMGQGEGRVETQYF
TGTGCCAGCAGCATGGGACAGGGTGAGGGTAGAGTTGAGACCCAGTACTTC
>.|.|TRBV29-1|TRBJ1-4
CSVERDDEKLFF
TGCAGCGTTGAACGCGATGATGAAAAACTGTTTTTT
>.|.|TRBV20-1|TRBJ1-2
CSATGAGGYTF
TGCAGTGCTACAGGGGCGGGTGGCTACACCTTC
>.|.|TRBV7-9|TRBJ2-7
CASSPSYEQYF
TGTGCCAGCAGCCCATCCTACGAGCAGTACTTC